These T cell receptor beta chains were read from a single sample in a study of OX40 agonist ivuxolimab in advanced cancers. Produced via immunoSEQ multiplex PCR; TCRdb's table is partial and in-frame only. The sample holds about 80,000 clones, almost 85% seen once. Sequences were derived from CD4+ or CD8+ T cells sorted from blood, sampled in a trial of the OX40 agonist ivuxolimab. The source is an adult with an advanced solid tumor such as melanoma, head and neck, liver or kidney cancer. CDR3s include the opening cysteine and the closing phenylalanine or tryptophan. The D gene is left open where the match is weak. A row's size may be missing; if present it is once, few, many or a size class.

TRBV4-3	NA	NA	TRBJ2-5	TGCGCCAGCAGCCAAGACACTAGCAAAGAGACCCAGTACTTC	CASSQDTSKETQYF
TRBV5-4	once	NA	TRBJ1-2	TGTGCCAGCAGCGCCCTTTACGGCGGATATGGCTACACCTTC	CASSALYGGYGYTF
TRBV11-3	once	TRBD2	TRBJ2-1	TGTGCCAGCAGCTTTAGGGGACTAGCGGGGGGCTACAATGAGCAGTTCTTC	CASSFRGLAGGYNEQFF
TRBV25-1	once	TRBD1	TRBJ1-2	TGTGCCAGCAGCGCGACAGGGTATGGCTACACCTTC	CASSATGYGYTF
TRBV5-1	NA	TRBD1	TRBJ2-2	TGCGCCAGCAGCTTGGTAGGGGGCGCGGACACCGGGGAGCTGTTTTTT	CASSLVGGADTGELFF
TRBV5-4	NA	NA	TRBJ1-2	TGTGCCAGCAGCGAGAACTATGGCTACACCTTC	CASSENYGYTF
TRBV5-1	NA	NA	TRBJ1-1	TGCGCCAGCAGCTTAACAGGGAACACTGAAGCTTTCTTT	CASSLTGNTEAFF
TRBV5-4	NA	NA	TRBJ2-5	TGTGCCAGCACCGCTCGAGACCTGACGGAGACCCAGTACTTC	CASTARDLTETQYF
TRBV10-3	NA	NA	TRBJ1-4	TGTGCCGCGGCCGGGACCGGGTTTGAAAAACTGTTTTTT	CAAAGTGFEKLFF
TRBV7-2	NA	NA	TRBJ2-5	TGTGCCAGCAGCTTAGTGCTGGGGAGGGAGACCCAGTACTTC	CASSLVLGRETQYF
TRBV27	NA	TRBD1	TRBJ2-3	TGTGCCAGCACCCCTGACGGGACAGTACGCACAGATACGCAGTATTTT	CASTPDGTVRTDTQYF
TRBV7-6	NA	NA	TRBJ2-7	TGTGCCAGCAGCCCTGTAAGGGGAACCTACGAGCAGTACTTC	CASSPVRGTYEQYF
TRBV19	NA	TRBD2	TRBJ2-7	TGTGCCAGTAGTACGGGGACTAGCGGGAGTCTATACGAGCAGTACTTC	CASSTGTSGSLYEQYF
TRBV5-1	NA	NA	TRBJ2-1	TGCGCCAGCAGCTTTAGGCGGGAACATGAGCAGTTCTTC	CASSFRREHEQFF
TRBV7-9	NA	TRBD2	TRBJ2-1	TGTGCCAGCAGCTACGCCAGGACTAGCGGGGGCGATGAGCAGTTCTTC	CASSYARTSGGDEQFF
TRBV18	NA	TRBD1	TRBJ1-1	TGTGCCAGCTCGGGACAGGCGAACACTGAAGCTTTCTTT	CASSGQANTEAFF
TRBV19	NA	NA	TRBJ1-6	TGTGCCAGTAGTATTTCAGGGGATAATTCACCCCTCCACTTT	CASSISGDNSPLHF
TRBV19	NA	TRBD1	TRBJ2-3	TGTGCCAGTAAGAGGGACAGGGGATCAGATACGCAGTATTTT	CASKRDRGSDTQYF
TRBV10-3	NA	NA	TRBJ2-5	TGTGCCATCAGGGAAGGCCTCCAAGAGACCCAGTACTTC	CAIREGLQETQYF
TRBV5-1	NA	NA	TRBJ1-4	TGCGCCAGCAGCTTGGGGCAGGGTAATGAAAAACTGTTTTTT	CASSLGQGNEKLFF
TRBV5-5	NA	NA	TRBJ1-5	TGTGCCAGCAGCCCTAAAGGGGGGGTCAATCAGCCCCAGCATTTT	CASSPKGGVNQPQHF
TRBV18	NA	TRBD1	TRBJ1-1	TGTGCCAGCACCTCCCGGGACAGCGACACTGAAGCTTTCTTT	CASTSRDSDTEAFF
TRBV6-6	NA	NA	TRBJ1-1	TGTGCCAGCAGCGATCGGCCTGAAGCTTTCTTT	CASSDRPEAFF
TRBV2	once	NA	TRBJ2-5	TGTGCCAGCAGTGACGAGGGGGGCGAGACCCAGTACTTC	CASSDEGGETQYF